Listed below are T cell receptor beta chains from one sample, sequenced in a study of cytotoxic CD8 clonotypes in ibrutinib-treated CLL. Here immunoSEQ multiplex PCR was the method, and the copy in TCRdb shows in-frame clones only, minus some. The sample has about 160,000 clones, approximately 80% seen once. Sequenced here: PBMCs, sampled after 12 months of ibrutinib treatment. The receptors shown here come from a human donor with chronic lymphocytic leukemia. The CDR3 runs from the conserved cysteine through the conserved F or W. Each record gives: clone size, J gene, D gene, V gene, CDR3 protein, CDR3 DNA. D genes are given only for firm matches. A clone size is listed for some rows: how often the clone was seen (once, few, many), or a class if it is expanded.

NA | TRBJ2-1 | TRBD2 | TRBV6-5 | CASSRAGSTVNEQFF | TGTGCCAGCAGTAGAGCGGGATCTACGGTGAATGAGCAGTTCTTC
NA | TRBJ2-7 | TRBD2 | TRBV28 | CASSPLSGSYEQYF | TGTGCCAGCAGTCCACTTAGCGGGAGCTACGAGCAGTACTTC
NA | TRBJ2-5 | NA | TRBV9 | CASSVGVGYQETQYF | TGTGCCAGCAGCGTGGGGGTAGGGTACCAAGAGACCCAGTACTTC
NA | TRBJ1-5 | NA | TRBV27 | CASSLSGGINQPQHF | TGTGCCAGCAGTCTATCGGGGGGCATCAATCAGCCCCAGCATTTT
NA | TRBJ1-1 | NA | TRBV7-9 | CASSLQYEAFF | TGTGCCAGCAGCTTACAGTATGAAGCTTTCTTT
NA | TRBJ2-1 | TRBD2 | TRBV5-1 | CASSLRLAGGYNEQFF | TGCGCCAGCAGCCTTAGACTAGCGGGGGGATACAATGAGCAGTTCTTC
few | TRBJ1-2 | NA | TRBV2 | CASSPNYGYTF | TGTGCCAGCAGTCCAAACTATGGCTACACCTTC
once | TRBJ1-4 | TRBD1 | TRBV4-3 | CASSRNRGNNEKLFF | TGCGCCAGCAGCCGGAACAGGGGTAATAATGAAAAACTGTTTTTT
NA | TRBJ2-7 | TRBD1 | TRBV18 | CASSPDRNSYEQYF | TGTGCCAGCTCACCGGACAGGAACTCCTACGAGCAGTACTTC
NA | TRBJ2-1 | NA | TRBV21-1 | CASSTMTEPTNTHSYNEQFF | TGTGCCAGCAGCACGATGACAGAGCCCACAAACACCCACTCCTACAATGAGCAGTTCTTC
NA | TRBJ2-1 | NA | TRBV29-1 | CSVEGSSSYNEQFF | TGCAGCGTTGAGGGCAGTAGCTCCTACAATGAGCAGTTCTTC
NA | TRBJ2-5 | NA | TRBV19 | CASRPGGKQETQYF | TGTGCCAGTAGGCCGGGTGGTAAGCAAGAGACCCAGTACTTC
NA | TRBJ2-3 | TRBD2 | TRBV7-9 | CASSLLPGLLLGTDTQYF | TGTGCCAGCAGCTTGCTCCCGGGACTACTCCTCGGAACAGATACGCAGTATTTT
NA | TRBJ2-7 | NA | TRBV5-1 | CASSPGRRTSEQYF | TGCGCCAGCAGCCCGGGACGGCGGACCTCCGAGCAGTACTTC
NA | TRBJ2-2 | NA | TRBV6-1 | CASSEMYRQTGELFF | TGTGCCAGCAGTGAGATGTACAGACAAACCGGGGAGCTGTTTTTT
NA | TRBJ2-1 | TRBD2 | TRBV7-2 | CASSLELAVREQFF | TGTGCCAGCAGCTTAGAACTAGCGGTCCGGGAGCAGTTCTTC
NA | TRBJ1-6 | TRBD1 | TRBV6-5 | CATRTGTGNSPLHF | TGTGCCACCCGGACCGGGACAGGGAATTCACCCCTCCACTTT
NA | TRBJ2-5 | NA | TRBV2 | CASSDRRETQYF | TGTGCCAGCAGTGATAGGAGGGAGACCCAGTACTTC
NA | TRBJ2-2 | TRBD1 | TRBV19 | CASKQIGTGVSGELFF | TGTGCCAGTAAGCAGATTGGGACAGGGGTGTCCGGGGAGCTGTTTTTT
NA | TRBJ1-2 | NA | TRBV7-2 | CASSLIGRRSNYGYTF | TGTGCCAGCAGCTTAATAGGACGGCGTTCTAACTATGGCTACACCTTC
NA | TRBJ2-7 | TRBD2 | TRBV5-1 | CASSFLAGESYEQYF | TGCGCCAGCAGCTTCCTAGCGGGGGAATCCTACGAGCAGTACTTC
NA | TRBJ2-7 | NA | TRBV6-5 | CASSYFGGNNVYEQYF | TGTGCCAGCAGTTACTTTGGGGGAAACAACGTCTACGAGCAGTACTTC
NA | TRBJ1-2 | NA | TRBV2 | CASNPGNYGYTF | TGTGCCAGCAACCCAGGGAACTATGGCTACACCTTC
NA | TRBJ2-7 | NA | TRBV7-9 | CASGDGSYEQYF | TGTGCCAGCGGGGACGGATCCTACGAGCAGTACTTC
NA | TRBJ1-1 | NA | TRBV4-2 | CASSQTGMQGLLNTEAFF | TGTGCCAGCAGCCAAACTGGAATGCAGGGACTGCTGAACACTGAAGCTTTCTTT
NA | TRBJ2-6 | NA | TRBV7-9 | CASSLTQGSGANVLTF | TGTGCCAGCAGCTTAACACAGGGTTCCGGGGCCAACGTCCTGACTTTC
once | TRBJ1-2 | NA | TRBV2 | CASSEEGPPGYTF | TGTGCCAGCAGTGAAGAGGGCCCACCGGGCTACACCTTC
NA | TRBJ2-1 | TRBD1 | TRBV18 | CASSPFVGTGGYEQFF | TGTGCCAGCTCACCTTTCGTCGGGACAGGGGGCTATGAGCAGTTCTTC
NA | TRBJ1-1 | NA | TRBV29-1 | CSVNRALNTEAFF | TGCAGCGTGAACAGGGCTTTGAACACTGAAGCTTTCTTT
NA | TRBJ2-1 | NA | TRBV18 | CASSADLGGEQFF | TGTGCCAGCTCAGCCGACCTGGGCGGTGAGCAGTTCTTC